A single sample gave rise to the 5 T cell receptor beta chains below, sequenced in a study of T cells in localized non-small cell lung cancer. The method was immunoSEQ multiplex PCR; TCRdb's version includes in-frame clones alone and lacks a portion of them. The sample yields over 4,000 clones, around 25% seen once. The sample consisted of lung tumor tissue, taken before any cancer treatment. The source of these receptors is a male donor older than 55 with stage I lung adenocarcinoma.

This clone has a handful of counts. The chain is built from TRBV7-1 and TRBJ1-2, with TRBD1 matching 7 bases. TRBV7-1 is treated as an ORF (open reading frame) with a function not yet certain. V was pared by 6 bases and J by 6 bases, with 7 bases of the junction left unmatched. There are 13 residues in the CDR3. CDR3 in amino acids: CASRTTGEDGYTF. The CDR3 nucleotides are TGTGCCAGCAGGACTACAGGGGAAGATGGCTACACCTTC.

The V and J genes are TRBV18 and TRBJ1-2, with TRBD1 matching over 9 bases. V shed 5 bases, J shed 4 bases, and the junction held 8 bases outside the gene matches. Germline assignment: CDR1 KGHSH and CDR2 LQKENI. The CDR3 runs 15 residues. CDR3 sequence: CASSWDRARGYGYTF. CDR3 DNA sequence: TGTGCCAGCTCATGGGACAGGGCCAGAGGCTATGGCTACACCTTC.

The J gene is TRBJ1-2, the V gene TRBV11-3; D possibly corresponds to TRBD1 (5 bases). V lost 3 bases to trimming and J lost 7 bases, with 21 bases between them. The germline CDR1 and CDR2 sequences are SGHNT and YENEEA. The CDR3 contains 16 residues. CDR3: CASSLSPDGTGSGYTF. DNA of the CDR3: TGTGCCAGCAGCTTGAGCCCAGACGGTACAGGTAGTGGCTACACCTTC.

This chain links TRBV6-8 with TRBJ2-2, with a weak D call TRBD1 (6 bases). Trimming shortened V by 4 bases and J by 5 bases, and 14 bases separated the two germline ends. Per germline, CDR1 MNHGY and CDR2 SAAAGT. CDR3 length equals 15 residues. The CDR3 sequence is CASSLQGTGTGELFF. CDR3 sequence (DNA): TGTGCCAGCAGTTTACAGGGAACGGGGACCGGGGAGCTGTTTTTT.

This clone was picked up a small number of times. The chain combines TRBV9 with TRBJ1-4; tentative D call: TRBD1 (6 bases). This CDR3 is built from 15 residues. The germline V gene has CDR1 SGDLS and CDR2 YYNGEE. V was shortened by 5 bases and J by 4 bases, with 15 bases between the two germline ends. Here the CDR3 DNA reads TGTGCCAGCAGTTTAGGGGGGGCCCTTAATGAAAAACTGTTTTTT. It translates to CASSLGGALNEKLFF.